This TCR beta chain appears in the sequencing data of a study of cytomegalovirus exposure and HLA in healthy donors. V lost 4 bases, J lost 0 bases, and 10 bases lay in between. The length of the CDR3 is 15 residues. Germline CDR1 reads MNHEY; CDR2 reads SVGAGI. Primers included in the PCR were 60 Vbeta and 13 Jbeta primers. Using immunoSEQ multiplex PCR, the repertoire was profiled, and TCRdb retains in-frame clones only, with some absent. Among 110,000 to 150,000 clones, roughly three quarters were seen once, and the ten largest hold 3.5% to 5%. Comments on this clone: Antigen specificity is unknown.

Study-wide points: Cytomegalovirus status was reportedly diagnosed by the classifier with high specificity and sensitivity. Across donors, presence/absence analyses took sequencing depth to be roughly uniform. Later findings reportedly placed an Asian-associated ancestry cluster below the approximately 700-donor mean for N-insertions. Fewer than 20,000 TCR beta sequences were associated with HLA alleles at 0.05 false discovery rate in a later analysis.

V usage is TRBV6-5 and J usage is TRBJ2-1, with D possibly matching TRBD2 (6 bases). The source is a man aged 18-30 years in good health and CMV-seronegative. Source material: PBMCs. The CDR3 sequence is CASSSGGTSYNEQFF. The CDR3 nucleotides read TGTGCCAGCAGTTCCGGCGGGACCTCCTACAATGAGCAGTTCTTC.